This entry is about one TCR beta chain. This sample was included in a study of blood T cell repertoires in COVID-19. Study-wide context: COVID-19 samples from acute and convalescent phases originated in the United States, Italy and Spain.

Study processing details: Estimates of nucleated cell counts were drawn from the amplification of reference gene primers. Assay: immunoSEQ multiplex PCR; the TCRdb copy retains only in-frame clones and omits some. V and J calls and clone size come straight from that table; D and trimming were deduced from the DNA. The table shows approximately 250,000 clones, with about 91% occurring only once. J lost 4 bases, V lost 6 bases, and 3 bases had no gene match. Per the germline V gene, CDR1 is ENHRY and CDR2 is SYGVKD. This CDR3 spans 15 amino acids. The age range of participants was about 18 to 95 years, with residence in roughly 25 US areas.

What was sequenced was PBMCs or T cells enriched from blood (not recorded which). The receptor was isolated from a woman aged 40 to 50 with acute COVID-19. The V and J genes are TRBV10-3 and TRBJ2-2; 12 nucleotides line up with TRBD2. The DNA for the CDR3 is TGTGCCATCAGGCCGGGACTAGCGGGCACCGGGGAGCTGTTTTTT. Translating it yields CAIRPGLAGTGELFF.